A selection of T cell receptor beta chains follows, all from one sample in a study of blood T cell repertoires in COVID-19. Some clones are missing from TCRdb's copy, which holds only in-frame ones; the method was immunoSEQ multiplex PCR. The data show around 250,000 clones, with roughly 82% seen just once and over 9% held by the top ten. The sequencing input was peripheral blood. The receptor set was obtained from a man older than 75 with acute or convalescent COVID-19. CDR3s leave out the opening cysteine and the closing phenylalanine or tryptophan.

V,J,length,CDR3
TRBV7-9,TRBJ1-3,14,ASSLMRGISGNTIY
TRBV7-6,TRBJ2-1,15,ASSSQGAQSSYNEQF
TRBV28,TRBJ1-3,13,ASSLGSSGGNTIY
TRBV5-1,TRBJ2-7,13,ASSLASGPLYGQY
TRBV28,TRBJ1-5,12,ASSGQFVVQPQH
TRBV7-9,TRBJ1-1,12,ASSLGGVNTEAF
TRBV6-1,TRBJ1-4,14,ASSGEAWTGVEKLF
TRBV9,TRBJ2-2,14,ASSVDAGTNTGELF
TRBV7-7,TRBJ2-5,13,ASSLGTGYLETQY
TRBV5-1,TRBJ2-2,12,ASSSGERDGELF
TRBV12-3/TRBV12-4,TRBJ2-1,10,ASSGGVGEQF
TRBV2,TRBJ2-3,18,ASSGQGAAELAGYTDTQY
TRBV4-2,TRBJ1-1,10,ASRPDRGTSF
TRBV11-2,TRBJ2-1,12,ASSLDFTYNEQF
TRBV28,TRBJ2-2,10,ASSSNTGELF
TRBV9,TRBJ2-5,12,ASSVRNSEETQY
TRBV6-5,TRBJ2-7,14,ASSYSPGQGTGEQY
TRBV29-1,TRBJ1-5,11,SVVARRGQPQH
TRBV3-1/TRBV3-2,TRBJ2-1,14,ASSQVSGLANNEQF
TRBV28,TRBJ2-3,13,ASGLAGGSTDTQY
TRBV19,TRBJ1-2,11,ASRSGTGNGYT
TRBV19,TRBJ2-1,15,ASSKEGGLSSYNEQF
TRBV5-1,TRBJ1-1,13,ASSLLGGGDTEAF
TRBV2,TRBJ1-2,14,ASRARGGYTNYGYT
TRBV10-3,TRBJ2-1,13,AISYSGNSYNEQF
TRBV9,TRBJ2-5,14,ASSGEGTGIGGTQY
TRBV3-1/TRBV3-2,TRBJ2-5,11,AASGTSRETQY
TRBV7-9,TRBJ1-3,13,ASSLATGSGNTIY
TRBV7-6,TRBJ2-5,11,ASSLAGQGGQY
TRBV19,TRBJ2-2,14,ASSMKAGGPTGELF
TRBV6-5,TRBJ1-4,12,ASRRGTVNEKLF
TRBV3-1/TRBV3-2,TRBJ2-7,12,ASSPSAAPGEQY
TRBV3-1/TRBV3-2,TRBJ2-5,11,ASSLTPGGDQY
TRBV12-3/TRBV12-4,TRBJ2-7,10,ASSDRNYEQY
TRBV5-5,TRBJ2-2,15,ASSLVKREGNTGELF
TRBV7-4,TRBJ1-3,18,ASSLLSDSGGRLLGNTIY
TRBV6-5,TRBJ1-2,12,ASSPTGVSYGYT
TRBV19,TRBJ1-5,12,ASRARTGGQPQH
TRBV5-1,TRBJ1-1,15,ASSPLGGIRGNTEAF
TRBV27,TRBJ1-6,13,ASGLSGTVNSPLH
TRBV10-3,TRBJ1-1,10,AISGGGAEAF
TRBV12-3/TRBV12-4,TRBJ2-5,11,ASSLVGEETQY
TRBV11-2,TRBJ2-1,11,ASSLTTGYEQF